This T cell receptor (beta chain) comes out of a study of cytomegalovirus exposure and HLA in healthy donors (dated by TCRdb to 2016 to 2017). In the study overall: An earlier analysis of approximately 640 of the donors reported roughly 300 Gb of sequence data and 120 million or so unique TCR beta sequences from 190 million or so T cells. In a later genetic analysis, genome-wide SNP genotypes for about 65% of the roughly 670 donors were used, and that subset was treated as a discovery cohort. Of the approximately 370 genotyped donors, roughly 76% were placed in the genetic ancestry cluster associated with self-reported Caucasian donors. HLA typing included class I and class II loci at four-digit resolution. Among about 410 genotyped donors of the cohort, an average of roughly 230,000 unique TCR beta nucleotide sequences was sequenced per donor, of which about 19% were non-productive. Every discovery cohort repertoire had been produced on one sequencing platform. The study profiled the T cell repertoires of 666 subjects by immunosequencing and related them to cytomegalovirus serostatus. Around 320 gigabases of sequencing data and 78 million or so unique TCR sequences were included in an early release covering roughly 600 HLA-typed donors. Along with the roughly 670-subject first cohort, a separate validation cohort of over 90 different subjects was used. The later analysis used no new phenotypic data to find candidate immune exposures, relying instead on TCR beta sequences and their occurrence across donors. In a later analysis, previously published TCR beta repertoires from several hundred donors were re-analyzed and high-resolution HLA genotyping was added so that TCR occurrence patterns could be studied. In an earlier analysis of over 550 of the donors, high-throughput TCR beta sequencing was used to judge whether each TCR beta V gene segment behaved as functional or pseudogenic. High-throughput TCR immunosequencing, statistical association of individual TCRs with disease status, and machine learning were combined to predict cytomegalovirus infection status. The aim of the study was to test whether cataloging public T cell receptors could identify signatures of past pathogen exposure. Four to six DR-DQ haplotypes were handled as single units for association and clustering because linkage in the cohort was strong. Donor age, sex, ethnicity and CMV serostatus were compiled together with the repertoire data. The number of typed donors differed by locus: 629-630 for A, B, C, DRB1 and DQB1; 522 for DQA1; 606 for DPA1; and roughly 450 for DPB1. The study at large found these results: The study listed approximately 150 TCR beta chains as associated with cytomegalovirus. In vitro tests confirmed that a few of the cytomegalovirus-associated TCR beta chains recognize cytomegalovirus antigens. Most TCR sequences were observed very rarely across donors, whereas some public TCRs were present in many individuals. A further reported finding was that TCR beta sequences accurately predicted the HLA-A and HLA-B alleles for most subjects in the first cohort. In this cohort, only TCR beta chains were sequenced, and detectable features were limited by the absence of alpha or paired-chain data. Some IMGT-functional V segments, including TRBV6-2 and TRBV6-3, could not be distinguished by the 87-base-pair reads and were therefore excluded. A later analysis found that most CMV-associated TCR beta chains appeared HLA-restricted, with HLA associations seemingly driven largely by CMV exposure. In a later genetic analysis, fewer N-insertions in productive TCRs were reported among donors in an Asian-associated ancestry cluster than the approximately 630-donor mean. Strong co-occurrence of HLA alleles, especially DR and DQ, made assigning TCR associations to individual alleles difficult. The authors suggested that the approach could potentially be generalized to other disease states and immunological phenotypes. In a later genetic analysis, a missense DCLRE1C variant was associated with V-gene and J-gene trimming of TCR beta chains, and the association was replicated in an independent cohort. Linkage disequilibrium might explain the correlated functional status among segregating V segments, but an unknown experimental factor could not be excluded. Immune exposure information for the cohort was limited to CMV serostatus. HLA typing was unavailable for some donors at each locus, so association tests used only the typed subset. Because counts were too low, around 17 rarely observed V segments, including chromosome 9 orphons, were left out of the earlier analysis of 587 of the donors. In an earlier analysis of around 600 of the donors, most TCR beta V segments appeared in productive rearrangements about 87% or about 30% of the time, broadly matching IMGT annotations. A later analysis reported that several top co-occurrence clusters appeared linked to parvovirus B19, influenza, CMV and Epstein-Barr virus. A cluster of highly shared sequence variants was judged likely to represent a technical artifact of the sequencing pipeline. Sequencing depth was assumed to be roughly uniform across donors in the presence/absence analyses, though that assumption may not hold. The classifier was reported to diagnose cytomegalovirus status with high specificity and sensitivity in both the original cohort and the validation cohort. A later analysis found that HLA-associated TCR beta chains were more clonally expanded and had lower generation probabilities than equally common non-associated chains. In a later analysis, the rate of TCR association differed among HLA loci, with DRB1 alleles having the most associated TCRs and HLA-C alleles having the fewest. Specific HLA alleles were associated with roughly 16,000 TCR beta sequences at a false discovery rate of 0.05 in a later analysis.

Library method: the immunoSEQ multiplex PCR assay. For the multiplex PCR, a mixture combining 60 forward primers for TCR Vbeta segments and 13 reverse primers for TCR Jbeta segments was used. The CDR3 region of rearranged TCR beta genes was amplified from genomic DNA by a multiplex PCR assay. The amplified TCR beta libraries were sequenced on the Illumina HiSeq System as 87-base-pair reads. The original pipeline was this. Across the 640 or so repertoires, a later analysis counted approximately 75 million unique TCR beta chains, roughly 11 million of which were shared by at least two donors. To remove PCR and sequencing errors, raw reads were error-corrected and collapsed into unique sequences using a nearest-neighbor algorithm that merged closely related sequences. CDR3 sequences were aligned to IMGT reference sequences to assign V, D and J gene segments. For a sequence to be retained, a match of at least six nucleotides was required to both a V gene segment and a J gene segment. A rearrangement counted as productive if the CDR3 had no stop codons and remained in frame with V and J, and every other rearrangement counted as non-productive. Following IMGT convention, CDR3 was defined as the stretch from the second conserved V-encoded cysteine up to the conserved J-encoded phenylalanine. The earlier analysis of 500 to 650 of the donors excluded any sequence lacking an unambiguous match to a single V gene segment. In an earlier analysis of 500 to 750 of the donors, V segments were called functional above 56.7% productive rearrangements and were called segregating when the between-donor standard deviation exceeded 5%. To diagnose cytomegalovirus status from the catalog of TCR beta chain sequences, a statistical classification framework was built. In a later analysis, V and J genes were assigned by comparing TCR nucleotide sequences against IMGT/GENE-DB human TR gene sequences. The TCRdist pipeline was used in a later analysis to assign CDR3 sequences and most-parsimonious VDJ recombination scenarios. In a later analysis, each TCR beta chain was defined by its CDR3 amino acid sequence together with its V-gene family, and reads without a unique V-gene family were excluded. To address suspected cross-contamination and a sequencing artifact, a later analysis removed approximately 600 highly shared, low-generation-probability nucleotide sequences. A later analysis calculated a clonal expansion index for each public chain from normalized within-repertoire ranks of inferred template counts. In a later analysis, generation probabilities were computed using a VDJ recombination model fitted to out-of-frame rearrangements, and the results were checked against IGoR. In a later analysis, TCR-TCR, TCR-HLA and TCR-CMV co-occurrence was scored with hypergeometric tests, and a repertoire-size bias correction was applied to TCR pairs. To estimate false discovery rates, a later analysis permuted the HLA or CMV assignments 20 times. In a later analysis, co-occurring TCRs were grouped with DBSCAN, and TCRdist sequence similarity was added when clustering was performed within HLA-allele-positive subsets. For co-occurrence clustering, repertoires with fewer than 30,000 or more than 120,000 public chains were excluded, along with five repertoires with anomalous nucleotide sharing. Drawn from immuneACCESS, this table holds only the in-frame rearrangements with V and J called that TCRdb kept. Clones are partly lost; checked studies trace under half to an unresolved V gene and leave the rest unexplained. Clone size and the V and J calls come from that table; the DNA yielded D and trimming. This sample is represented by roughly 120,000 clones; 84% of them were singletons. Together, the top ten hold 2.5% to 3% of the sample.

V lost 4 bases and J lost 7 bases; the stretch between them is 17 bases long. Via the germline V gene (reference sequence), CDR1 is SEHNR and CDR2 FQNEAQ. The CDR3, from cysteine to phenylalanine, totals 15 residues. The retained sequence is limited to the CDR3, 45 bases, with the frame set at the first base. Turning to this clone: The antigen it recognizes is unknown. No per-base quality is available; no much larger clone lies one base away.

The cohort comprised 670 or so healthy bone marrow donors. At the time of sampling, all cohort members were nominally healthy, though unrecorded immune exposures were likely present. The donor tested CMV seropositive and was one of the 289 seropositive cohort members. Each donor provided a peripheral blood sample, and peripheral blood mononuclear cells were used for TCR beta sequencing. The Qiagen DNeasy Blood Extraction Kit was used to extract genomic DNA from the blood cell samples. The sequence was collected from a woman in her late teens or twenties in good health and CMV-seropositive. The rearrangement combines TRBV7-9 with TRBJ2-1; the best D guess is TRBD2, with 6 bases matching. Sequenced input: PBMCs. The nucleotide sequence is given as TGTGCCAGCAGCTCCTACGGACTCCGGGGGAATGAGCAGTTCTTC. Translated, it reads CASSSYGLRGNEQFF.